The sequence of this T cell receptor (beta chain) was determined in a study of early T cells in non-severe SARS-CoV-2 infection. Findings of the study overall: The matching step, a VDJdb search, favored anti-spike CD8 responses and missed private and CD4 specificities.

TCRdb reprocessed the 5' RACE reads with MiXCR, giving one entry per CDR3 protein. This repertoire shows about 80,000 distinct CDR3 sequences, approximately 12% found once; its top ten account for around 16%. V lost 7 bases to trimming and J lost 6 bases, with 6 bases between them. Germline V CDR1 and CDR2: MNHNY, SVGAGI (reference sequence). The CDR3 is made up of 11 amino acids. The table lists this clonotype with a few counts. Its antigen is unidentified. The sample here was whole blood, taken at baseline. The chain uses TRBV6-6 and TRBJ2-2, with D unclear. This sequence was found in an adult who was a healthcare worker with PCR-confirmed SARS-CoV-2 infection or an uninfected control (not recorded which). The donor label of this sample is uncertain. CDR3 region: CASTSSGELFF. The DNA of the CDR3 is TGTGCCAGCACCAGTTCCGGGGAGCTGTTTTTT.